This TCR beta chain was found in a study of T cell changes during pregnancy in multiple sclerosis. Sequencing was performed with immunoSEQ multiplex PCR; in TCRdb, only in-frame clones are kept and a portion is missing. The sample contains roughly 23,000 clones, approximately 86% of which appear only once. Between the trimmed V and J ends, which lost 3 bases and 3 bases, there was a span of 12 bases. This CDR3 region has 14 residues. Looked up from germline, CDR1 is SGHTA and CDR2 is FQGNSA. This TCR was recovered from a female donor in good health, enrolled as a control in a pregnancy study. This material consisted of CD4+ T cells from peripheral blood mononuclear cells, taken in the second trimester of pregnancy. The gene calls are TRBV7-2 and TRBJ2-7; the D gene is possibly TRBD1 (6 bases). The CDR3 nucleotides read TGTGCCAGCAGCTTGGACAGACGTAGCTACGAGCAGTACTTC. Translating gives CASSLDRRSYEQYF.